One and the same sample provided the 9 T cell receptor beta chains below, sequenced in a study of blood T cells in healthy people across ages. A second roughly 6 to 11 cycle PCR used barcoded and J-beta primers. TCRdb reprocessed the 5' RACE reads via MiXCR and lists one record per CDR3 protein. There are around 1.5 million distinct CDR3 sequences in the sample; about 35% occur only once, and 11% lies in the top ten. Material for sequencing was blood. The source is a woman aged 25 to 39 in good health.

This clonotype has more than one count but fewer than ten. The gene calls are TRBV16 and TRBJ2-5, with 8 nucleotides matching TRBD1. J lost 2 bases, V lost 2 bases, and 4 bases had no gene match. The CDR3 totals 15 residues. CDR1 KGHSY and CDR2 FQNENV come from the germline V gene. The DNA of the CDR3 is TGTGCCAGCAGCCAAATTGACAGGGGACAAGAGACCCAGTACTTC. Protein sequence: CASSQIDRGQETQYF.

Concerning this clonotype itself: A much larger clonotype is one base distant, so this may be a read error. The V call is TRBV20-1, the J call TRBJ2-3; perhaps D is TRBD1 or TRBD2 (5 bases each). The V end lost 3 bases, the J end lost 6 bases, and 19 bases lay between the germline ends. Germline V gene data show CDR1 as DFQATT and CDR2 as SNEGSKA (reference sequence). The CDR3 spans 15 residues. CDR3 in DNA: TGCAGTGCTAGGAGCCCGGGGACCTCACGGGATACGCAGTATTTT. Residues: CSARSPGTSRDTQYF.

Details on this clonotype: A junction boundary mismatches the germline segment, possibly from a read error. The genes are TRBV4-1 and TRBJ2-1, with a tentative D call TRBD1 (6 bases). This CDR3 spans 16 amino acids. The germline CDR1 and CDR2 sequences are MGHRA and YSYEKL. The CDR3 coding sequence is TGCGCCGGCAGCCAAAACAGGGAGTCCCTTCAGTATGAGCAGTTCTTC. It codes for CAGSQNRESLQYEQFF.

Only a few counts were recorded for this clonotype. The V and J genes are TRBV27 and TRBJ2-7; TRBD2 aligns across 8 bases. Germline CDR1 and CDR2: MNHEY and SMNVEV (reference sequence). V gave up 5 bases and J gave up 2 bases; unmatched junction bases: 8. The CDR3 extends over 15 amino acids. The CDR3 DNA reads as TGTGCCAGCAGTGCGAAGAGCGGGAGTCCCTACGAGCAGTACTTC. Its protein product is CASSAKSGSPYEQYF.

This clonotype was seen more than once but under ten times. The V gene is TRBV12-3 or TRBV12-4, the J gene TRBJ2-5; maybe TRBD2 (5 bases). CDR3 length: 15 amino acids. Trimming removed 6 bases from V and 6 bases from J, with 20 bases in between. The CDR3 spells CASSRGSLEAKTQYF. As DNA, the CDR3 is TGTGCCAGCAGCCGCGGATCGTTGGAGGCTAAGACCCAGTACTTC.

This clonotype was counted ten times or more. The genes are TRBV5-5 and TRBJ1-5; the D is unclear. The V gene lost 6 bases and the J gene lost 7 bases, with 14 bases spanning the gap. This CDR3 is built from 13 residues. Germline V lookup: CDR1 SGHKS, CDR2 YYEKEE (reference sequence). The CDR3 here is CASNLEGGQPQHF. CDR3 sequence (DNA): TGTGCCAGCAATCTAGAAGGCGGACAGCCCCAGCATTTT.

The CDR3 nucleotides read TGTGCCGGTTCCTCTGCGTTCTCCTACAATGAGCAGTTCTTC. Residues: CAGSSAFSYNEQFF. The chain employs TRBV9 and TRBJ2-1; D uncertain. CDR3 length: 14 residues. CDR1 is SGDLS, CDR2 YYNGEE, per germline. V dropped 10 bases and J dropped 0 bases, with 14 bases sitting between them.

This chain links TRBV30 with TRBJ2-7; D is possibly TRBD1 or TRBD2 (5 bases each). With 1 base removed from V and 5 bases from J, the gap between germline ends came to 9 bases. CDR1 is GTSNPN and CDR2 is SVGIG in the germline V gene (reference sequence). CDR3 length equals 12 residues. The CDR3 DNA sequence: TGTGCCTGGAGTGGGGACCGGGACGAGCAGTACTTC. Translation gives CAWSGDRDEQYF.

This clonotype was seen once. With a much larger clone just one base away, this may be a read error. The V gene is TRBV7-3, the J gene TRBJ2-3; 10 bases match TRBD1. The CDR3 runs 15 residues. The germline CDR1 and CDR2 sequences are SGHTA and FQGTGA. CDR3 in amino acids: CARSRGTGGTDTQYF. The CDR3 region has the DNA TGTGCCCGCAGCCGAGGGACAGGGGGCACAGATACGCAGTATTTT.